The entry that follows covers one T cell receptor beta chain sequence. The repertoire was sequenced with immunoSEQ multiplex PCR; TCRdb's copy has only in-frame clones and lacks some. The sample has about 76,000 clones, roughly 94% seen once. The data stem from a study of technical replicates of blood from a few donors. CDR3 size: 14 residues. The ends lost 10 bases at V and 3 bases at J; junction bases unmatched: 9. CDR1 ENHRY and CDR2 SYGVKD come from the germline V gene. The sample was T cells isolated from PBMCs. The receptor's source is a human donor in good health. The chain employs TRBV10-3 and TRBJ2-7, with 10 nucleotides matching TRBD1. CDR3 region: CATQGTGAHYEQYF. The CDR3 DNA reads TGTGCCACTCAAGGGACAGGGGCCCACTACGAGCAGTACTTC.